The subject of this entry is one T cell receptor beta chain. The data originate from a study of shared T cell receptors in the human thymus. The V end was cut by 4 bases, the J end by 3 bases, with 12 bases between. Germline-derived CDR1 and CDR2 are LGHNT and FRNRAP. The CDR3 spans 14 residues. Only in-frame clones appear in the TCRdb table, and some are missing; sequencing was by immunoSEQ multiplex PCR. Of 540,000 or so clones in the sample, approximately 80% were seen once. The sample was also reused in another study, on human thymus T cells. That publication notes: Thymic resections from corrective heart surgery supplied the tissue.

The source material was thymocytes. This chain connects TRBV12-5 to TRBJ2-5; a possible D gene is TRBD2 (5 bases). The sequence came from a boy less than two years old with a congenital heart defect. The CDR3 sequence: CASGSESGKETQYF. CDR3 in DNA: TGTGCTAGTGGTTCCGAATCCGGGAAAGAGACCCAGTACTTC.